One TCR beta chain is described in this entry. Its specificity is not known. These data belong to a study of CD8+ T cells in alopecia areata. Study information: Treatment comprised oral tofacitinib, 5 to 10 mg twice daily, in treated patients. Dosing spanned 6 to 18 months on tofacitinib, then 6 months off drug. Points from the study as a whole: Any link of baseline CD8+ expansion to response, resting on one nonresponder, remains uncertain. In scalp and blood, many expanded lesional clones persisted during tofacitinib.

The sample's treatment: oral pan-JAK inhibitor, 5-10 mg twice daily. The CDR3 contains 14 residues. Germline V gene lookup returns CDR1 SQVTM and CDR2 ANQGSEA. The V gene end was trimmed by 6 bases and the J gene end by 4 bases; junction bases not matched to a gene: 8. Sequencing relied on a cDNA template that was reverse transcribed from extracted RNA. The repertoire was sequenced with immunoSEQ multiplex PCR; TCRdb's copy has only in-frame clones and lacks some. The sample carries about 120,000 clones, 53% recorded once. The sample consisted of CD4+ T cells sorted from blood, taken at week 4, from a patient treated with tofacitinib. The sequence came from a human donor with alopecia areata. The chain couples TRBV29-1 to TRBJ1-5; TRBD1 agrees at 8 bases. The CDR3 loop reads CSVRTGRGNQPQHF. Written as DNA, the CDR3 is TGCAGCGTACGGACAGGGAGGGGGAATCAGCCCCAGCATTTT.